This TCR beta chain was identified in a study of blood T cell repertoires in COVID-19. Whole-study context: From the United States, Italy and Spain came samples of acute and convalescent COVID-19. Sample material is recorded as cDNA or gDNA derived from T cells, B-cell-depleted T cells, or PBMCs.

The V end lost 5 bases, the J end lost 5 bases, and 18 bases lay between the germline ends. CDR3 size: 15 residues. CDR1 is SEHNR and CDR2 is FQNEAQ in the germline V gene (reference sequence). The authors' processing: Amplifying reference gene primers gave estimates of nucleated cell counts. Sequenced by immunoSEQ multiplex PCR; TCRdb stores in-frame clones only, minus some. D and trimming come from the DNA, and the V and J calls and clone size come from that table. Here the sample spans around 170,000 clones, around 80% being singletons. The specimen sequenced was peripheral blood. The source of this sequence is a man younger than 45 with active or convalescent COVID-19. The V and J genes are TRBV7-9 and TRBJ2-5, with a weak D call TRBD2 (6 bases). The chain's CDR3 is CASSRAGRVGETQYF. As DNA, the CDR3 is TGTGCCAGCAGCCGAGCCGGGAGAGTCGGGGAGACCCAGTACTTC.